These 15 T cell receptor beta chains came from one sample sequenced in a study of blood T cell repertoires in COVID-19. Generated by immunoSEQ multiplex PCR, the TCRdb table keeps only in-frame clones and is missing some. The sample lists approximately 20,000 clones, around 86% seen once, with approximately 16% in the top ten. Sequenced: peripheral blood. These receptors were taken from a man between 65 and 80 years old with acute or convalescent COVID-19.

The chain links TRBV29-1 to TRBJ2-4, with D possibly matching TRBD2 (6 bases). V lost 6 bases and J 5 bases, leaving 17 bases between the germline ends. There are 14 residues in the CDR3. CDR1 is SQVTM and CDR2 is ANQGSEA in the germline V gene. CDR3 sequence (DNA): TGCAGCGTCGACACGGGACTCCAGGAAAACATTCAGTACTTC. It codes for CSVDTGLQENIQYF.

This chain joins TRBV19 and TRBJ2-5; TRBD1 agrees at 8 bases. Germline loops: CDR1 LNHDA, CDR2 SQIVND (reference sequence). This CDR3 has 14 amino acids. After removal of 3 bases from V and 4 bases from J, the junction contained 4 bases not matched to a gene. The CDR3 DNA follows: TGTGCCAGTAGTATCCAGGGGGCGGCAGAGACCCAGTACTTC. Its translation is CASSIQGAAETQYF. Combining the CDR3 with reference TRBV19 and TRBJ2-5 gives the whole variable domain DGGITQSPKYLFRKEGQNVTLSCEQNLNHDAMYWYRQDPGQGLRLIYYSQIVNDFQKGDIAEGYSVSREKKESFPLTVTSAQKNPTAFYLCASSIQGAAETQYFGPGTRLLVL.

This clone was recorded once. This rearrangement joins TRBV18 to TRBJ2-2; TRBD2 matches at 8 bases. The J segment lost 5 bases and the V segment lost 3 bases, leaving 5 bases of the junction unmatched. Per germline, CDR1 KGHSH and CDR2 LQKENI. The CDR3 extends over 15 amino acids. CDR3 nucleotides: TGTGCCAGCTCACCGAACGGGAGGGGTACCGGGGAGCTGTTTTTT. Translating gives CASSPNGRGTGELFF.

V and J are TRBV12-3 or TRBV12-4 and TRBJ2-7; weak D call: TRBD1 (6 bases). This CDR3 spans 13 amino acids. The V and J ends lost 6 bases and 3 bases respectively, with 12 bases between them. The CDR3 reads CASRLDSLYEQYF. CDR3 nucleotide sequence: TGTGCCAGCAGGCTGGACAGTCTCTACGAGCAGTACTTC.

This rearrangement joins TRBV28 to TRBJ2-4, with 7 bases identical to TRBD2. The CDR3 totals 15 residues. Looked up from germline, CDR1 is MDHEN and CDR2 is SYDVKM. Losses at the gene ends were 7 bases for V and 0 bases for J; bases not matched to a gene: 6. CDR3 amino acids: CASIGGDVAKNIQYF. The CDR3, as DNA: TGTGCCAGCATTGGGGGGGACGTAGCCAAAAACATTCAGTACTTC.

The chain joins TRBV10-3 to TRBJ1-1; 9 bases map to TRBD1. The CDR3 has 15 residues. Germline CDR1 is ENHRY and CDR2 is SYGVKD. With 4 bases clipped from V and 3 bases from J, the junction kept 6 bases outside the gene matches. This chain's CDR3 is CAISAGTGRHTEAFF. CDR3 nucleotides: TGTGCCATCAGTGCCGGGACAGGGCGGCACACTGAAGCTTTCTTT.

The chain carries TRBV11-1 and TRBJ1-1, with a weak D call TRBD1 (6 bases). CDR3 length: 14 amino acids. V dropped 0 bases and J dropped 1 base, with 6 bases sitting between them. CDR1 SGHAT and CDR2 FQDESV come from the germline V gene (reference sequence). The CDR3: CASSLAGGNTEAFF. As DNA, the CDR3 is TGTGCCAGCAGCTTAGCAGGGGGGAACACTGAAGCTTTCTTT.

The chain links TRBV7-9 to TRBJ2-3; TRBD1 matches 8 bases. CDR1 and CDR2 (germline): SEHNR, FQNEAQ (reference sequence). Trimming cost V 5 bases and J 4 bases; bases outside gene matches: 2. CDR3 length: 13 amino acids. For the CDR3, the DNA is TGTGCCAGCAGCCTACAGGGGGCAGATACGCAGTATTTT. Translation: CASSLQGADTQYF. The full variable domain, completed using reference TRBV7-9 and TRBJ2-3, is DTGVSQNPRHKITKRGQNVTFRCDPISEHNRLYWYRQTLGQGPEFLTYFQNEAQLEKSRLLSDRFSAERPKGSFSTLEIQRTEQGDSAMYLCASSLQGADTQYFGPGTRLTVL.

This chain links TRBV7-6 with TRBJ2-5; a possible D gene is TRBD2 (6 bases). CDR1 is SGHVS and CDR2 is FNYEAQ in the germline V gene. This CDR3 is built from 16 residues. With 1 base removed from V and 5 bases from J, the gap between germline ends came to 17 bases. In DNA, the CDR3 is TGTGCCAGCAGCTTAGACGGGGGAGGAAACGGGGAGACCCAGTACTTC. Protein product: CASSLDGGGNGETQYF. Filled out from reference TRBV7-6 and TRBJ2-5, the complete variable domain reads GAGVSQSPRYKVTKRGQDVALRCDPISGHVSLYWYRQALGQGPEFLTYFNYEAQQDKSGLPNDRFSAERPEGSISTLTIQRTEQRDSAMYRCASSLDGGGNGETQYFGPGTRLLVL.

This chain's CDR3 is CASSLAVGTENYGYTF. CDR3 DNA: TGTGCCAGCAGCTTGGCGGTTGGGACAGAAAACTATGGCTACACCTTC. This rearrangement joins TRBV5-8 to TRBJ1-2; 7 nucleotides align to TRBD1. CDR1 is SGHTS and CDR2 is YDEGEE in the germline V gene. CDR3 length equals 16 residues. V lost 0 bases, J lost 2 bases, and 7 bases stayed unmatched. Complete variable domain (other parts from reference TRBV5-8 and TRBJ1-2): EAGVTQSPTHLIKTRGQQATLRCSPISGHTSVYWYQQALGLGLQFLLWYDEGEERNRGNFPPRFSGRQFPNYSSELNVNALELEDSALYLCASSLAVGTENYGYTFGSGTRLTVV.

This rearrangement joins TRBV6-2 or TRBV6-3 to TRBJ2-5, with 7 bases aligning to TRBD1. Germline assignment: CDR1 MNHEY and CDR2 SVGEGT. This CDR3 is 15 amino acids long. The trim removed 0 bases at V and 3 bases at J, leaving 4 bases unmatched. CDR3 region: CASSYSSTGEETQYF. DNA of the CDR3: TGTGCCAGCAGTTACTCGTCCACAGGGGAAGAGACCCAGTACTTC.

The chain is built from TRBV29-1 and TRBJ2-7, with unresolved D. The germline CDR1 and CDR2 sequences are SQVTM and ANQGSEA. V gave up 8 bases and J gave up 5 bases, with 10 bases separating them. This CDR3 has 10 amino acids. The CDR3 protein is CSTLSDEQYF. CDR3 DNA: TGCAGCACGCTGTCGGACGAGCAGTACTTC.

The gene calls are TRBV5-4 and TRBJ2-5; the match to TRBD1 covers 11 bases. The CDR3 sequence is 15 residues long. The germline V gene has CDR1 SGHNT and CDR2 YYREEE (reference sequence). With 4 bases clipped from V and 2 bases from J, the junction kept 4 bases outside the gene matches. The CDR3 coding sequence is TGTGCCAGCAGCCTGGGGACAGGGGGGCAAGAGACCCAGTACTTC. It encodes CASSLGTGGQETQYF.

The chain has TRBV29-1 and TRBJ2-3; 10 nucleotides align to TRBD1. J gave up 2 bases and V 7 bases, and 9 bases lay outside the gene matches. Per the germline V gene, CDR1 is SQVTM and CDR2 is ANQGSEA. The CDR3 consists of 15 residues. In nucleotides, the CDR3 is TGCAGCGGTGGGAGACAGGGGGCCTTCACAGATACGCAGTATTTT. Encoded protein: CSGGRQGAFTDTQYF.

This clone has a single count. V and J are TRBV7-2 and TRBJ1-6; 9 bases line up with TRBD1. CDR3 length equals 16 residues. Germline lookup yields CDR1 SGHTA and CDR2 FQGNSA. The V and J ends lost 3 bases and 7 bases, in that order; junction bases with no gene match: 7. This chain's CDR3 is CASSFEGTGTNSPLHF. DNA of the CDR3: TGTGCCAGCAGCTTCGAAGGGACAGGGACGAATTCACCCCTCCACTTT.